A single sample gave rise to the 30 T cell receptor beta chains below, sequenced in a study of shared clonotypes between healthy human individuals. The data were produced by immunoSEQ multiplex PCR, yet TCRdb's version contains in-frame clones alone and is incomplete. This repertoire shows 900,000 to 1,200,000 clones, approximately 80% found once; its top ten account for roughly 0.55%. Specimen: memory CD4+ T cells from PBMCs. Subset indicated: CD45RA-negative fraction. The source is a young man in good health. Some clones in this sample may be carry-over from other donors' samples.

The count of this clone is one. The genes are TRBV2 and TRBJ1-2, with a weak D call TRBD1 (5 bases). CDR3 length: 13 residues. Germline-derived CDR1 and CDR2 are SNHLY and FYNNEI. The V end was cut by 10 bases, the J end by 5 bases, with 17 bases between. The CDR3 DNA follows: TGTGCCACCACGAGGGAGGAGGGGTATGGCTACACCTTC. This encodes CATTREEGYGYTF.

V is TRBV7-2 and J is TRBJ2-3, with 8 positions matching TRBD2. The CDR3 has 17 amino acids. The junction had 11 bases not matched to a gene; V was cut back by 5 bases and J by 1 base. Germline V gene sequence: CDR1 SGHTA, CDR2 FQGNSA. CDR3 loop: CASSRSYSGEGTDTQYF. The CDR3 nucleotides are TGTGCCAGCAGCCGAAGTTATAGCGGGGAAGGCACAGATACGCAGTATTTT.

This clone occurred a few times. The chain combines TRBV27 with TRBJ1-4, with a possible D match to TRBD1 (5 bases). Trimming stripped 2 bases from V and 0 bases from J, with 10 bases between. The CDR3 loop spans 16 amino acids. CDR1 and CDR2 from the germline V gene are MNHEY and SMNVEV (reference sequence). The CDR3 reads CASSLIGATTNEKLFF. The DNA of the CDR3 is TGTGCCAGCAGTTTAATCGGGGCTACAACTAATGAAAAACTGTTTTTT.

CDR3 nucleotide sequence: TGCGCCAGCAGCCAAGAGGGGACTAGCGGGGCTGGGCCCTACAATGAGCAGTTCTTC. Its translation is CASSQEGTSGAGPYNEQFF. The chain employs TRBV4-1 and TRBJ2-1; 13 bases fit TRBD2. V shed 0 bases, J shed 2 bases, and the junction held 7 bases outside the gene matches. The V gene's germline CDR1 is MGHRA and CDR2 YSYEKL. The CDR3 has 19 amino acids.

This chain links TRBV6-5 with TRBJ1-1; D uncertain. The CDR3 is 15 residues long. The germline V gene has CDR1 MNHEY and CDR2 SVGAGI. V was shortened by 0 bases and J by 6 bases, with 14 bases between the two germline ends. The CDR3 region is CASSYSVEGLAEAFF. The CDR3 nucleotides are TGTGCCAGCAGTTACTCGGTGGAGGGTCTAGCTGAAGCTTTCTTT.

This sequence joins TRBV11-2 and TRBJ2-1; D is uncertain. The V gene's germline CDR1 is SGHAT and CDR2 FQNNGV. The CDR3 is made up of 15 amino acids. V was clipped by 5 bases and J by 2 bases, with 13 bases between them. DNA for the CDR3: TGTGCCAGCAGCCCCAGCGTCCCCGCCTACAATGAGCAGTTCTTC. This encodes CASSPSVPAYNEQFF.

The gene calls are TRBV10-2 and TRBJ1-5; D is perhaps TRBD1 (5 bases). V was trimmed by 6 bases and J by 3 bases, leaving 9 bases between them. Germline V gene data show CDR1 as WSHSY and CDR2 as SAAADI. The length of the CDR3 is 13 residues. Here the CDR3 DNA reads TGCGCCAGCAGGGGGACGAACAATCAGCCCCAGCATTTT. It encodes CASRGTNNQPQHF.

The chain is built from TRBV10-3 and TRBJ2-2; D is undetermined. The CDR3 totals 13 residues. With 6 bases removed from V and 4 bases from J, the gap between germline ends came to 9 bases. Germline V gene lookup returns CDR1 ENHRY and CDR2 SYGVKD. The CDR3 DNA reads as TGTGCCATCAGGGCTACTACCACCGGGGAGCTGTTTTTT. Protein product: CAIRATTTGELFF.

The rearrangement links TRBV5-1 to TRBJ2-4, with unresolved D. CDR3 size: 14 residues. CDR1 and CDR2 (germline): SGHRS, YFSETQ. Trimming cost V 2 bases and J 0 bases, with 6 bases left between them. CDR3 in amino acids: CASSFSLAKNIQYF. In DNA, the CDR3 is TGCGCCAGCAGCTTTTCACTAGCCAAAAACATTCAGTACTTC.

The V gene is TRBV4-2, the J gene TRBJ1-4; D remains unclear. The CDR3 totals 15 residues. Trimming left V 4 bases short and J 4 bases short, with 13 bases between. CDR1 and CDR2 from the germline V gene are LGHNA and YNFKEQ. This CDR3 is CASSPPGRNNEKLFF. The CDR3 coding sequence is TGTGCCAGCAGCCCTCCGGGGAGGAATAATGAAAAACTGTTTTTT.

CDR3 region: CASSFGGRRIQYF. The DNA of the CDR3 is TGCGCCAGCAGCTTTGGGGGGCGGCGCATTCAGTACTTC. The genes are TRBV5-1 and TRBJ2-4; the D gene could be TRBD1 or TRBD2 (6 bases each). CDR3 length: 13 residues. Deletions cut 2 bases from V and 9 bases from J, with 12 bases between. Germline values: CDR1 SGHRS, CDR2 YFSETQ.

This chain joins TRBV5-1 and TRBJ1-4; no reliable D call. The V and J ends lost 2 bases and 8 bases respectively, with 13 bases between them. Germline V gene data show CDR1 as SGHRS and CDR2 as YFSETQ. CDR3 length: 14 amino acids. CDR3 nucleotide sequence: TGCGCCAGCAGCTTAAATACGGCGGCCGAAAAACTGTTTTTT. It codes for CASSLNTAAEKLFF.

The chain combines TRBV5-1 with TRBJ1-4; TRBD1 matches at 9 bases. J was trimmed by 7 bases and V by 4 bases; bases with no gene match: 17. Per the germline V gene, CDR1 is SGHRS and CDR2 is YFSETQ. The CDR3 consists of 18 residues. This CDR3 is CASSLGQGLMAGVEKLFF. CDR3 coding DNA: TGCGCCAGCAGCCTGGGACAGGGTCTAATGGCAGGGGTTGAAAAACTGTTTTTT.

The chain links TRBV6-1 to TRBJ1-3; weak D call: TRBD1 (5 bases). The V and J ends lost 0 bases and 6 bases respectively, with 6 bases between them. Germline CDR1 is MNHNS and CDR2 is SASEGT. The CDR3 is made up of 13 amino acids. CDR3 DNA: TGTGCCAGCAGTGAAGCAGGGGAAAACACCATATATTTT. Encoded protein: CASSEAGENTIYF.

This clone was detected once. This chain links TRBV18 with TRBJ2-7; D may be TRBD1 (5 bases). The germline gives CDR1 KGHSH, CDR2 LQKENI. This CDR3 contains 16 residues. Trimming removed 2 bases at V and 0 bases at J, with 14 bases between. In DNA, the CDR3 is TGTGCCAGCTCACCAGGGGCCCTGACGGGCTCCTACGAGCAGTACTTC. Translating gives CASSPGALTGSYEQYF. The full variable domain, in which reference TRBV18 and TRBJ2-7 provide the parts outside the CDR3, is NAGVMQNPRHLVRRRGQEARLRCSPMKGHSHVYWYRQLPEEGLKFMVYLQKENIIDESGMPKERFSAEFPKEGPSILRIQQVVRGDSAAYFCASSPGALTGSYEQYFGPGTRLTVT.

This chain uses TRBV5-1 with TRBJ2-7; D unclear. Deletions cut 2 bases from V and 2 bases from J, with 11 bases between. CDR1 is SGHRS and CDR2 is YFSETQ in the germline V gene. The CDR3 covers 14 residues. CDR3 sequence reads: CASSLSPTPYEQYF. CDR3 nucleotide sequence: TGCGCCAGCAGCTTAAGCCCGACCCCCTACGAGCAGTACTTC. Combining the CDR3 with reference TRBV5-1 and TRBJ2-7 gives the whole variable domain KAGVTQTPRYLIKTRGQQVTLSCSPISGHRSVSWYQQTPGQGLQFLFEYFSETQRNKGNFPGRFSGRQFSNSRSEMNVSTLELGDSALYLCASSLSPTPYEQYFGPGTRLTVT.

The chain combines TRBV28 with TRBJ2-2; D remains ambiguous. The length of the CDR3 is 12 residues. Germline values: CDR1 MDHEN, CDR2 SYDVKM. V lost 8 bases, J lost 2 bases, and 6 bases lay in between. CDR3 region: CASAANTGELFF. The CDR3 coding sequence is TGTGCCAGCGCGGCAAACACCGGGGAGCTGTTTTTT.

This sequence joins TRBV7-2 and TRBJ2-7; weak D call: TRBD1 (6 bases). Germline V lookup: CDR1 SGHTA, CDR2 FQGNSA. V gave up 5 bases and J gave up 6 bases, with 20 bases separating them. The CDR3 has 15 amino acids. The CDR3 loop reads CASSPRHQTGSEQYF. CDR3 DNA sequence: TGTGCCAGCAGCCCACGCCACCAGACAGGATCCGAGCAGTACTTC.

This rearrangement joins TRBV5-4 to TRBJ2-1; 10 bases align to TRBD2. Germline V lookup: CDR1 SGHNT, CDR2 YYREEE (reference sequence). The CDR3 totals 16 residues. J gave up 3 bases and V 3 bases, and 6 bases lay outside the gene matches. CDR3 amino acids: CASSSRLAGDYNEQFF. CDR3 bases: TGTGCCAGCAGCTCAAGACTAGCGGGCGACTACAATGAGCAGTTCTTC.

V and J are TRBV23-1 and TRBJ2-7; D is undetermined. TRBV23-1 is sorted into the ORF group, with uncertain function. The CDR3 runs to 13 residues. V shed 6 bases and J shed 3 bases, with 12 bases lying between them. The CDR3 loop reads CASSTRHLYEQYF. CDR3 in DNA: TGCGCCAGCAGCACCAGACACCTCTACGAGCAGTACTTC.

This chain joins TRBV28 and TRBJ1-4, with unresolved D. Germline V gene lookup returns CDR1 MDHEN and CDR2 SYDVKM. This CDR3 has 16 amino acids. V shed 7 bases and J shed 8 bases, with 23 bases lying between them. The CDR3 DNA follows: TGTGCCAGCATCTCAGCCGCAGACACGGCGTGGGAAAAACTGTTTTTT. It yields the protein CASISAADTAWEKLFF.

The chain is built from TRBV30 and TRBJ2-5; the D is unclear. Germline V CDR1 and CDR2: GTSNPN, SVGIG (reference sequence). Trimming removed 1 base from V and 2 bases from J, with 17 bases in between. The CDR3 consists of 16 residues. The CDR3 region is CAWSAGFGYSQETQYF. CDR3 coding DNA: TGTGCCTGGAGTGCCGGATTTGGTTACTCGCAAGAGACCCAGTACTTC. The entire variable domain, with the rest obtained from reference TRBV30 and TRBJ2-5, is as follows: SQTIHQWPATLVQPVGSPLSLECTVEGTSNPNLYWYRQAAGRGLQLLFYSVGIGQISSEVPQNLSASRPQDRQFILSSKKLLLSDSGFYLCAWSAGFGYSQETQYFGPGTRLLVL.

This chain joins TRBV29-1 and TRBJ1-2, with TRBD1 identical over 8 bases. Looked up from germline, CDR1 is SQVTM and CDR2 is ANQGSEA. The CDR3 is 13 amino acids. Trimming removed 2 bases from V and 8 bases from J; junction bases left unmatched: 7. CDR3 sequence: CSVEPIQGVGYTF. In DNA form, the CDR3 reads TGCAGCGTTGAACCAATACAGGGGGTCGGCTACACCTTC.

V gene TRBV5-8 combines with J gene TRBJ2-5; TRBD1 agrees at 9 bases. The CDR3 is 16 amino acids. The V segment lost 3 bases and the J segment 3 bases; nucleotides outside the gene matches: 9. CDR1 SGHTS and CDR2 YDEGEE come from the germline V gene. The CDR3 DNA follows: TGTGCCAGCAGCTACAGACCGGGACAGGGAGAAGAGACCCAGTACTTC. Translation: CASSYRPGQGEETQYF. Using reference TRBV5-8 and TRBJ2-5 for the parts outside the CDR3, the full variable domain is EAGVTQSPTHLIKTRGQQATLRCSPISGHTSVYWYQQALGLGLQFLLWYDEGEERNRGNFPPRFSGRQFPNYSSELNVNALELEDSALYLCASSYRPGQGEETQYFGPGTRLLVL.

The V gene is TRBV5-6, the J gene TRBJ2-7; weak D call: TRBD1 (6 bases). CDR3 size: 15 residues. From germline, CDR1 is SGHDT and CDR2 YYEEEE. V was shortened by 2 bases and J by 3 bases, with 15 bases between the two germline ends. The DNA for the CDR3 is TGTGCCAGCAGCTTCCCGGCAGGGGATCTCTACGAGCAGTACTTC. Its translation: CASSFPAGDLYEQYF.

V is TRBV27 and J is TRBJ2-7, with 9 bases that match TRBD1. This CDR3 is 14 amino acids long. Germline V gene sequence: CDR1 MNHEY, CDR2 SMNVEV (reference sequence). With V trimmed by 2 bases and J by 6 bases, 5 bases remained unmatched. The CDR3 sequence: CASSLAGTGTEQYF. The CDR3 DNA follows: TGTGCCAGCAGTTTAGCAGGGACAGGGACCGAGCAGTACTTC.

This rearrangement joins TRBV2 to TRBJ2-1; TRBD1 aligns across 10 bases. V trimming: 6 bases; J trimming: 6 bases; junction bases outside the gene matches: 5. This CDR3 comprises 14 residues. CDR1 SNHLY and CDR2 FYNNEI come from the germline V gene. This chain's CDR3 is CASSGQGVGNEQFF. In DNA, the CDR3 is TGTGCCAGCAGCGGACAGGGGGTTGGCAATGAGCAGTTCTTC.

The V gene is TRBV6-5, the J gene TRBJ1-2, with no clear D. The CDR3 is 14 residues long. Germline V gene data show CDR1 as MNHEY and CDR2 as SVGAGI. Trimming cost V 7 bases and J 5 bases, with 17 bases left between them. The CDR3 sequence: CASNPLRQGYGYTF. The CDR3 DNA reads TGTGCCAGCAACCCTCTGAGACAAGGATATGGCTACACCTTC.

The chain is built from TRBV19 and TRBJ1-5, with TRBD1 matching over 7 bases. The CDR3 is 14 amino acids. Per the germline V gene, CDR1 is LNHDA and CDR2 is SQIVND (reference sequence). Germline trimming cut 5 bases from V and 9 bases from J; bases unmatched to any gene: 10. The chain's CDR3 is CASSGQTGSGPQHF. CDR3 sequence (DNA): TGTGCCAGTAGTGGTCAGACAGGGAGCGGGCCCCAGCATTTT.

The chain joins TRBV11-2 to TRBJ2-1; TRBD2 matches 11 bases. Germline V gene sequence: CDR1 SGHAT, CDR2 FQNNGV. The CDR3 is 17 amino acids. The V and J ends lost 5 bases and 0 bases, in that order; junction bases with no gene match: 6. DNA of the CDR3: TGTGCCAGCAGCCCGAGGGGACTAGCGGCCTCCTACAATGAGCAGTTCTTC. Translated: CASSPRGLAASYNEQFF.